This T cell receptor (beta chain) emerged from a study of T cell responses to AZD1222 COVID-19 vaccine. The study's findings and limits: None of the repertoires were sampled until the peak T cell response had passed.

The ends lost 3 bases at V and 9 bases at J; junction bases unmatched: 12. This CDR3 contains 16 residues. Germline CDR1 reads SEHNR; CDR2 reads FQNEAQ (reference sequence). As concerns this clone: Its cognate antigen is unknown.

Measured with immunoSEQ multiplex PCR; TCRdb has only the in-frame clones, and not every one. The data contain approximately 180,000 clones, more than 75% of them singletons. The source of this sequence is an adult who received the AZD1222 COVID-19 vaccine. The material was peripheral blood, obtained 28 days after the second AZD1222 dose. This chain joins TRBV7-9 and TRBJ2-1; 9 bases fit TRBD2. In DNA form, the CDR3 reads TGTGCCAGCAGCTTTGCGCCTAGCGGGATGGGGGGTGAGCAGTTCTTC. It is translated as CASSFAPSGMGGEQFF.